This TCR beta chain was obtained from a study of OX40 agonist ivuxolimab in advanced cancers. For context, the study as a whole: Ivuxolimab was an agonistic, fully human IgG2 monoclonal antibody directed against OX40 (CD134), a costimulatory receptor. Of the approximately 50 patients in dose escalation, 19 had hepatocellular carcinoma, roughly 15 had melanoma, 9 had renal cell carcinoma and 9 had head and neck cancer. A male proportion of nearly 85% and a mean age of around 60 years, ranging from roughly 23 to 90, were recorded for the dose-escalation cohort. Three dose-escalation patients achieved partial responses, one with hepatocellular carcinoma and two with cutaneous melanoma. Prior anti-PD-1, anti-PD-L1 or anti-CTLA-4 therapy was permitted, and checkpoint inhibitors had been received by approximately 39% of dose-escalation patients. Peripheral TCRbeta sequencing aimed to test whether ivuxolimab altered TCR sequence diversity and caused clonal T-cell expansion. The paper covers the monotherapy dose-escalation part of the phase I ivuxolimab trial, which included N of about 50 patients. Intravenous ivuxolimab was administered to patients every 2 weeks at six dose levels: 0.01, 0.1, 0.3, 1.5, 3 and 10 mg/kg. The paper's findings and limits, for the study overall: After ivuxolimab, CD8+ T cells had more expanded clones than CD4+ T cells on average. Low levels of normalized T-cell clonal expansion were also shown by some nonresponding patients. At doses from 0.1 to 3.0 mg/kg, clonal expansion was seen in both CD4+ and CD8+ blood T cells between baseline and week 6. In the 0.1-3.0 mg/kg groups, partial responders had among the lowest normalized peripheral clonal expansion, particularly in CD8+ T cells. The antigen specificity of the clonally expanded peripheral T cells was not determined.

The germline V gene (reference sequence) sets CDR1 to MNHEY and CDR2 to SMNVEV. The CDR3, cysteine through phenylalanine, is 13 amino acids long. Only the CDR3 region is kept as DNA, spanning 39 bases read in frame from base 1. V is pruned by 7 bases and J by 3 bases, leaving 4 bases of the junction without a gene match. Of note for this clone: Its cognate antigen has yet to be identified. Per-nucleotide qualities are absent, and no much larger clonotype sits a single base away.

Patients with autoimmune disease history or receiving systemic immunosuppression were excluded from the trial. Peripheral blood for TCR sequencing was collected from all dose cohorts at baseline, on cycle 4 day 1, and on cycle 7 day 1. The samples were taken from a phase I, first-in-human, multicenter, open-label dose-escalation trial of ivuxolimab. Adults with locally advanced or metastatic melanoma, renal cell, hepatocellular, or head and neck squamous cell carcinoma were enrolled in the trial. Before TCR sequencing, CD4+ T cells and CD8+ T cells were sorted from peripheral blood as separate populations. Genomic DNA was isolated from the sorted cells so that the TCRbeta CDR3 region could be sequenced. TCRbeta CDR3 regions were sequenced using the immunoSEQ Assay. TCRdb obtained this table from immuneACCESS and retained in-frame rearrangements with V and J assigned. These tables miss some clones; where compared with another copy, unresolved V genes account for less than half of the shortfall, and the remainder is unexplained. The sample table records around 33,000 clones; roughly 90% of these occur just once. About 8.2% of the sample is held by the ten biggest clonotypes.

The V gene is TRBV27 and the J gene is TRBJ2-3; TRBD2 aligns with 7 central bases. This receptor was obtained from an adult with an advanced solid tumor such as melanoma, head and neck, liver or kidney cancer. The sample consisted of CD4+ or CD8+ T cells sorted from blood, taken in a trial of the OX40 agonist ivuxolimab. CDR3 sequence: CASKWGGTDTQYF. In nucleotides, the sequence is TGTGCCAGCAAGTGGGGAGGGACAGATACGCAGTATTTT.